A selection of T cell receptor beta chains follows, all from one sample in a study of monozygotic twins with inflammatory bowel disease. TCRdb re-called the 5' RACE reads and catalogs CDR3 proteins one per entry, DNA excluded. The sample data list 350,000 to 400,000 distinct CDR3 sequences. Input material: blood. These receptors all come from a human donor with ulcerative colitis or Crohn's disease, or a healthy co-twin of an affected twin (not recorded which). CDR3s include the opening cysteine and the closing phenylalanine or tryptophan.

TRBJ2-5 | TRBV30 | CAWSVLGTEETQYF
TRBJ2-3 | TRBV9 | CASSVSARGAADTQYF
TRBJ2-3 | TRBV27 | CASSLSGVYFGTQYF
TRBJ1-3 | TRBV21-1 | CASSKELREGVLAGNTIYF
TRBJ2-5 | TRBV20-1 | CSARRTSGGYEETQYF
TRBJ2-1 | TRBV11-1 | CASSFLAGEYNEQFF
TRBJ2-7 | TRBV12-3/TRBV12-4 | CASSRPAISYEQYF
TRBJ1-5 | TRBV2 | CASSEEWGAGQPQHF
TRBJ2-7 | TRBV29-1 | CSVVTGRVYEQYF
TRBJ2-1 | TRBV24-1 | CATSDLQGTGYNEQFF
TRBJ2-3 | TRBV7-8 | CASRERGSTDTQYF
TRBJ2-1 | TRBV4-3 | CASSQEGPKTGYSYNEQFF
TRBJ2-1 | TRBV7-9 | CASSTPLAGDGEQFF
TRBJ1-6 | TRBV6-2/TRBV6-3 | CASRPLRISQRLYNSPLHF
TRBJ2-7 | TRBV9 | CASSSRLAGIDEQYF
TRBJ2-2 | TRBV24-1 | CASKGPAAGELFF
TRBJ2-6 | TRBV18 | CASSPPLPRGANVLTF
TRBJ1-1 | TRBV29-1 | CSVEDRGRGTEAFF
TRBJ2-1 | TRBV5-1 | CASSLGQGPTEQFF
TRBJ2-2 | TRBV7-9 | CASSQGTSRTNTGELFF
TRBJ1-2 | TRBV12-3/TRBV12-4 | CASSVDSNYGYTF
TRBJ2-3 | TRBV4-3 | CASSQDGGTSGADTQYF
TRBJ2-3 | TRBV13 | CASSFRGGLTDTQYF
TRBJ1-1 | TRBV7-9 | CASSFDNPEAFF
TRBJ1-3 | TRBV12-3/TRBV12-4 | CASSFSAGAGNTIYF
TRBJ2-1 | TRBV5-1 | CASSPRQGPYNEQFF
TRBJ1-1 | TRBV3-1 | CASSPRDRGLEAFF
TRBJ2-7 | TRBV4-1 | CASSQEGRLGEQYF
TRBJ1-4 | TRBV7-2 | CASSYRDPAGKLFF
TRBJ2-7 | TRBV4-1 | CASSQVGSVDEQYF
TRBJ1-4 | TRBV4-2 | CASSPPEVYSYNEKLFF
TRBJ2-6 | TRBV29-1 | CSVVMRRGLLSGANVLTF
TRBJ2-3 | TRBV4-3 | CASSHLSSGGRASTDTQYF
TRBJ2-3 | TRBV7-2 | CASSPLTAPDTQYF
TRBJ2-3 | TRBV5-1 | CASSFASSTDTQYF
TRBJ1-2 | TRBV20-1 | CSAHTLTGATSGYTF
TRBJ2-7 | TRBV7-8 | CASSLYRDRDFHEQYF
TRBJ2-5 | TRBV28 | CASRPDVQETQYF
TRBJ1-4 | TRBV12-3/TRBV12-4 | CASTPWGEGEKLFF
TRBJ1-2 | TRBV19 | CASSIDGDSLSLNYGYTF
TRBJ2-3 | TRBV2 | CASSSGGTQYF
TRBJ2-3 | TRBV7-9 | CASSLTSTGGRTDTQYF
TRBJ1-1 | TRBV27 | CAISPGQFPEAFF
TRBJ2-7 | TRBV9 | CASSAGYDRAREQYF
TRBJ1-2 | TRBV7-2 | CASTRDSFDGYTF
TRBJ2-1 | TRBV6-2/TRBV6-3 | CASSSGYYNEQFF
TRBJ2-7 | TRBV4-3 | CASSQDPSGVYEQYF
TRBJ2-1 | TRBV4-3 | CASSQPWSVNNEQFF
TRBJ2-1 | TRBV14 | CASSQDAWLPYNEQFF
TRBJ2-1 | TRBV10-3 | CAISARDGAGDNEQFF
TRBJ2-1 | TRBV20-1 | CSARDGRGGLGEQFF
TRBJ2-5 | TRBV5-1 | CASSFAPLETQYF
TRBJ2-1 | TRBV5-1 | CASSPGAGTINEQFF
TRBJ2-7 | TRBV20-1 | CSATGPSYEQYF
TRBJ2-1 | TRBV18 | CASSPRQGVELF
TRBJ2-5 | TRBV5-1 | CASSSPGNTETQYF